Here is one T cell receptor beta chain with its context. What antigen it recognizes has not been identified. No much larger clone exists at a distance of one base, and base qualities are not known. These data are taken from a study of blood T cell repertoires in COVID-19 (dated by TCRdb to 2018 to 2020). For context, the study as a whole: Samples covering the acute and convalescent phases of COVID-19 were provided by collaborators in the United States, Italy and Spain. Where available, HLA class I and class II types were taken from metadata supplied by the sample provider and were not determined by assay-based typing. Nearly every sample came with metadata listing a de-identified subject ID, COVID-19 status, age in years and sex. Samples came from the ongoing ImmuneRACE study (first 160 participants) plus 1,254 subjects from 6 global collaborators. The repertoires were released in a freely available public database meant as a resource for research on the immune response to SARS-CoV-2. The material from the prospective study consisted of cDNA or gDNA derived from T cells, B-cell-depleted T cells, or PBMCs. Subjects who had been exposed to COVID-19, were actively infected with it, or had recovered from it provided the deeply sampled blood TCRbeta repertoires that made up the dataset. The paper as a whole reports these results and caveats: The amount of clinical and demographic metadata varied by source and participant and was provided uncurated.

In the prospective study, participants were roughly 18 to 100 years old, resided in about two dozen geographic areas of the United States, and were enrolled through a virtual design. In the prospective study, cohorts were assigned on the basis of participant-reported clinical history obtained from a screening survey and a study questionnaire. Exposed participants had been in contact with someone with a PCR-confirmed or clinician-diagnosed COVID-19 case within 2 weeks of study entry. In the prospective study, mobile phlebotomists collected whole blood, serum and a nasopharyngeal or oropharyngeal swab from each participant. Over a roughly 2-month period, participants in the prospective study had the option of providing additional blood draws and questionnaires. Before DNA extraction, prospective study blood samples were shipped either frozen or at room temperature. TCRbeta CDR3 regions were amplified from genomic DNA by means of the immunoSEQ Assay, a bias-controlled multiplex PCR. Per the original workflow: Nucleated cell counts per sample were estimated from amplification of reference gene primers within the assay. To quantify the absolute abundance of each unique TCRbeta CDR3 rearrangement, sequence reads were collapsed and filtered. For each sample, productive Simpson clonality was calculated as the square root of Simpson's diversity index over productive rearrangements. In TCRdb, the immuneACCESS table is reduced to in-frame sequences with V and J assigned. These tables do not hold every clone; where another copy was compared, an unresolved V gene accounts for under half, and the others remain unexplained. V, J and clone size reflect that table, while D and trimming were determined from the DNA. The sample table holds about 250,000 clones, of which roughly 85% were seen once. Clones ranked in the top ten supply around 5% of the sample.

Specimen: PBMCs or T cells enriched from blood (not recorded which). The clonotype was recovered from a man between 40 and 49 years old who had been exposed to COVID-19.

CDR3 region: CASSFGSTYEQYF. In nucleotides, the sequence is TGTGCCAGCAGCTTTGGCAGTACCTACGAGCAGTACTTC. The chain was built from TRBV11-2 and TRBJ2-7, with the D gene uncertain. The CDR3, cysteine through phenylalanine, is 13 amino acids long. Here the CDR3 DNA is all that survives: 39 bases in frame from base 1. CDR1 and CDR2, per the germline V gene, are SGHAT and FQNNGV. V is clipped by 3 bases and J by 2 bases, and the sequence between their germline boundaries is 8 bases long. Where the CDR3 stops, the reference TRBV11-2 and TRBJ2-7 genes take over; the full variable domain is EAGVAQSPRYKIIEKRQSVAFWCNPISGHATLYWYQQILGQGPKLLIQFQNNGVVDDSQLPKDRFSAERLKGVDSTLKIQPAKLEDSAVYLCASSFGSTYEQYFGPGTRLTVT.